The T cell receptor (beta chain) described here comes from a study of blood T cells in healthy people across ages. The CDR3 runs to 17 residues. CDR1 and CDR2 from the germline V gene are LGHDT and YNNKEL (reference sequence). Trimming removed 3 bases from V and 1 base from J; junction bases left unmatched: 7. Then a second PCR, running about 7 to 11 cycles, was carried out with a sample-barcoded 5' primer and a J-beta primer mix. TCRdb re-derived calls from the 5' RACE reads in MiXCR, one entry per CDR3 protein. Among some 800,000 distinct CDR3 sequences, under 45% were seen once, and the ten largest hold roughly a fifth. About this clonotype: The antigen is not known.

General observations from the study: Whereas aged donors had fewer naive CD4+ cells, long-lived donors had more of them and higher diversity. Across the age range, TCR beta diversity per million T cells fell in a roughly linear way. No conclusive comparison of naive versus antigen-experienced cells was possible with unsorted PBMCs. The percentage of naive T cells correlated strongly with TCR beta diversity.

The V gene is TRBV3-1, the J gene TRBJ2-7; 12 bases line up with TRBD1. The specimen was blood. The sequence derives from a man in his sixties in good health. The CDR3 coding sequence is TGTGCCAGCAGCCACAGGGACAGGGGGCGCGGATCCTACGAGCAGTACTTC. It translates to CASSHRDRGRGSYEQYF.